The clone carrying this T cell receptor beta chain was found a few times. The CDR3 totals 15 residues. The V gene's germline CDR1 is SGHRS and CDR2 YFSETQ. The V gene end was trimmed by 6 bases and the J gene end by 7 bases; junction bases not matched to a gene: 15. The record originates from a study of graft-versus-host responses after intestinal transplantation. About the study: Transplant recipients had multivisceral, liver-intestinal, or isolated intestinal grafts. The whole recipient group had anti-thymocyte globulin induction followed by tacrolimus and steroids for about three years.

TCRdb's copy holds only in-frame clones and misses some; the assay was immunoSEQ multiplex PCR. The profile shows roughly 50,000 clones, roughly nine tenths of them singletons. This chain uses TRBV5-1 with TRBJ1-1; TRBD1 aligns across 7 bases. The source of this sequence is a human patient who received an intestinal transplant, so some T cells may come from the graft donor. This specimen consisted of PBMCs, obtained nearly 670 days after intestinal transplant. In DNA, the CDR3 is TGCGCCAGCATGAATTTAGTCGGAGGGGGCGGTGAAGCTTTCTTT. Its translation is CASMNLVGGGGEAFF.